Each of the 32 T cell receptor beta chains below was sequenced from the same sample in a study of T cell responses to AZD1222 COVID-19 vaccine. Generated by immunoSEQ multiplex PCR, the TCRdb table keeps only in-frame clones and is missing some. Of over 55,000 clones detected, over 80% appear once; the ten largest clones hold 6.5% to 8%. Sequenced material: peripheral blood, taken on day 0 of AZD1222 vaccination. Receptor source: an adult in good health.

The V and J genes are TRBV5-4 and TRBJ2-7, with 12 nucleotides matching TRBD2. J was trimmed by 2 bases and V by 4 bases; bases with no gene match: 4. Germline loops: CDR1 SGHNT, CDR2 YYREEE (reference sequence). The CDR3 has 15 amino acids. The CDR3 is CASSIGLAGPYEQYF. The CDR3 nucleotides are TGTGCCAGCAGCATAGGACTAGCGGGGCCCTACGAGCAGTACTTC.

This rearrangement joins TRBV2 to TRBJ1-2, with TRBD1 as a possible D gene (6 bases). V lost 8 bases and J lost 5, with 18 bases in between. The CDR3 consists of 14 residues. Germline CDR1 reads SNHLY; CDR2 reads FYNNEI. CDR3 in amino acids: CASHGPGAGYGYTF. The CDR3 coding sequence is TGTGCCAGCCATGGGCCGGGGGCTGGGTATGGCTACACCTTC.

This chain connects TRBV5-1 to TRBJ2-7, with D unresolved. The CDR3 runs 14 residues. Trimming pared 0 bases from V and 6 bases from J, leaving 13 bases between. Germline V lookup: CDR1 SGHRS, CDR2 YFSETQ. The CDR3, as DNA: TGCGCCAGCAGCTTGGGGTTGGATGTCCCCGAGCAGTACTTC. Amino acid sequence: CASSLGLDVPEQYF.

This clone was seen just once. V gene TRBV30 combines with J gene TRBJ2-1; TRBD1 matches at 7 bases. The V segment lost 1 base and the J segment 5 bases; nucleotides outside the gene matches: 11. Germline V gives CDR1 GTSNPN, CDR2 SVGIG (reference sequence). This CDR3 has 16 residues. The CDR3 coding sequence is TGTGCCTGGAGTGCCTCGACAGGGCGTGGGGACAATGAGCAGTTCTTC. Protein sequence: CAWSASTGRGDNEQFF. Filled out from reference TRBV30 and TRBJ2-1, the complete variable domain reads SQTIHQWPATLVQPVGSPLSLECTVEGTSNPNLYWYRQAAGRGLQLLFYSVGIGQISSEVPQNLSASRPQDRQFILSSKKLLLSDSGFYLCAWSASTGRGDNEQFFGPGTRLTVL.

This sequence joins TRBV5-6 and TRBJ1-2, with 12 bases matching TRBD1. The germline gives CDR1 SGHDT, CDR2 YYEEEE. This CDR3 has 14 residues. The V segment lost 0 bases and the J segment 6 bases; nucleotides outside the gene matches: 0. CDR3 nucleotides: TGTGCCAGCAGCTTGGGGGACAGGGGGCATGGCTACACCTTC. Residues: CASSLGDRGHGYTF.

This clone occurred once. The chain couples TRBV11-1 to TRBJ1-2; 7 bases map to TRBD1. Germline trimming cut 5 bases from V and 2 bases from J; bases unmatched to any gene: 2. The CDR3 totals 13 residues. The V gene's germline CDR1 is SGHAT and CDR2 FQDESV (reference sequence). The CDR3 DNA reads as TGTGCCAGCAGCCCGGACAGGAACTATGGCTACACCTTC. Translated, it gives CASSPDRNYGYTF. Supplemented by reference TRBV11-1 and TRBJ1-2, the full variable domain reads EAEVAQSPRYKITEKSQAVAFWCDPISGHATLYWYRQILGQGPELLVQFQDESVVDDSQLPKDRFSAERLKGVDSTLKIQPAELGDSAMYLCASSPDRNYGYTFGSGTRLTVV.

This clone was found once. CDR3 region: CASSPPLGEQYF. The CDR3 DNA follows: TGTGCCAGCAGCCCTCCCTTGGGCGAGCAGTACTTC. The chain links TRBV3-1 (or the pseudogene TRBV3-2) to TRBJ2-7; no reliable D call. CDR3 size: 12 residues. The V gene lost 4 bases and the J gene lost 6 bases, with 10 bases spanning the gap. Germline V gene sequence: CDR1 LGHDT, CDR2 YNNKEL (reference sequence).

V and J are TRBV6-5 and TRBJ2-1; D ambiguous. Germline V lookup: CDR1 MNHEY, CDR2 SVGAGI. The CDR3 runs 15 residues. Trimming cost V 7 bases and J 0 bases, with 13 bases left between them. This CDR3 reads CASTLDASSYNEQFF. CDR3 nucleotides: TGTGCCAGCACTTTGGACGCGAGCTCCTACAATGAGCAGTTCTTC.

The genes are TRBV6-6 and TRBJ1-5, with no clear D. The CDR3 totals 14 residues. CDR1 and CDR2 (germline): MNHNY, SVGAGI (reference sequence). V was clipped by 7 bases and J by 0 bases, with 10 bases between them. The CDR3: CASTPSFSNQPQHF. CDR3 nucleotides: TGTGCCAGCACCCCGTCTTTTAGCAATCAGCCCCAGCATTTT.

The chain is built from TRBV29-1 and TRBJ1-2; TRBD1 is a possible D gene (5 bases). The germline V and J ends were trimmed by 4 bases and 10 bases, with 19 bases remaining between them. The CDR3 has 13 amino acids. Germline V gives CDR1 SQVTM, CDR2 ANQGSEA. CDR3 DNA: TGCAGCGTTGGGGTGTCCGGGGGTAATGACTACACCTTC. Its protein is CSVGVSGGNDYTF. The whole variable domain, remainder taken from reference TRBV29-1 and TRBJ1-2, is SAVISQKPSRDICQRGTSLTIQCQVDSQVTMMFWYRQQPGQSLTLIATANQGSEATYESGFVIDKFPISRPNLTFSTLTVSNMSPEDSSIYLCSVGVSGGNDYTFGSGTRLTVV.

The chain carries TRBV7-8 and TRBJ2-7; 7 bases align to TRBD1. The CDR3 extends over 15 amino acids. Trimming took 6 bases from V and 5 from J; bases not matched to a gene: 13. CDR1 is SGHVS, CDR2 FQNEAQ, per germline. CDR3 nucleotides: TGTGCCAGCAGGATTTCACAGGGGAATGACAACGAGCAGTACTTC. Protein: CASRISQGNDNEQYF.

This chain joins TRBV6-4 and TRBJ1-5, with a tentative D call TRBD1 (6 bases). Trimming took off 4 bases at V and 5 bases at J, with 15 bases between the two ends. The CDR3 consists of 15 residues. Looked up from germline, CDR1 is MRHNA and CDR2 is SNTAGT. The CDR3 DNA reads TGTGCCAGCAGTGGGACGGCCGGGGGCGATCAGCCCCAGCATTTT. This gives the protein CASSGTAGGDQPQHF.

The rearrangement joins TRBV14 to TRBJ2-7, with 11 positions matching TRBD2. Germline lookup yields CDR1 SGHDN and CDR2 FVKESK. The V gene end was trimmed by 2 bases and the J gene end by 2 bases; junction bases not matched to a gene: 2. The CDR3 length is 15 residues. The CDR3 region is CASSQQLAGAYEQYF. CDR3 in DNA: TGTGCCAGCAGCCAACAACTAGCGGGGGCCTACGAGCAGTACTTC.

The rearrangement links TRBV2 to TRBJ2-7; D uncertain. Germline assignment: CDR1 SNHLY and CDR2 FYNNEI. The CDR3 length is 13 residues. The germline V and J ends were trimmed by 8 bases and 0 bases, with 11 bases remaining between them. The CDR3 spells CASENVVSYEQYF. CDR3 DNA: TGTGCCAGCGAAAACGTCGTCTCCTACGAGCAGTACTTC.

The CDR3 reads CASSDWPSTGGNSPLHF. DNA for the CDR3: TGTGCCAGCAGTGATTGGCCGTCGACAGGGGGGAATTCACCCCTCCACTTT. The rearrangement joins TRBV2 to TRBJ1-6, with 9 bases matching TRBD1. Germline V CDR1 and CDR2: SNHLY, FYNNEI. V was pared by 3 bases and J by 7 bases, with 10 bases of the junction left unmatched. The CDR3 length is 17 residues.

V gene TRBV2 combines with J gene TRBJ1-6; no clear D gene. The CDR3 length is 13 residues. Germline values: CDR1 SNHLY, CDR2 FYNNEI. V was pared by 2 bases and J by 3 bases, with 2 bases between. The CDR3 DNA reads TGTGCCAGCAGTGAACACTATAATTCACCCCTCCACTTT. Protein: CASSEHYNSPLHF. Filled out from reference TRBV2 and TRBJ1-6, the complete variable domain reads EPEVTQTPSHQVTQMGQEVILRCVPISNHLYFYWYRQILGQKVEFLVSFYNNEISEKSEIFDDQFSVERPDGSNFTLKIRSTKLEDSAMYFCASSEHYNSPLHFGNGTRLTVT.

The CDR3 DNA is TGTGCCAGCAGGCTCGACAGGGTCAACACCGGGGAGCTGTTTTTT. This gives the protein CASRLDRVNTGELFF. This chain connects TRBV2 to TRBJ2-2; 7 bases are shared with TRBD1. This CDR3 has 15 amino acids. Per the germline V gene, CDR1 is SNHLY and CDR2 is FYNNEI. V lost 6 bases to trimming and J lost 2 bases; unmatched junction nucleotides: 6.

This sequence joins TRBV9 and TRBJ2-1, with 7 nucleotides matching TRBD1. The CDR3 sequence is 15 residues long. From germline, CDR1 is SGDLS and CDR2 YYNGEE. V lost 0 bases and J lost 6; bases outside the gene matches: 6. The CDR3 DNA follows: TGTGCCAGCAGCGTAGTTCAGGGGGTGGGCAATGAGCAGTTCTTC. Translated, it gives CASSVVQGVGNEQFF.

The chain has TRBV28 and TRBJ2-6, with D maybe TRBD2 (6 bases). Germline loops: CDR1 MDHEN, CDR2 SYDVKM. V was pared by 4 bases and J by 0 bases, with 16 bases between. This CDR3 region has 18 residues. The CDR3 nucleotides read TGTGCCAGCAGTTCCTTCACGGGGGAAAACTCTGGGGCCAACGTCCTGACTTTC. The encoded protein is CASSSFTGENSGANVLTF.

The CDR3 coding sequence is TGCGCCAGCAGCCCCAATCCAGCGGGGGGTAACACCGGGGAGCTGTTTTTT. Its translation: CASSPNPAGGNTGELFF. This chain joins TRBV5-1 and TRBJ2-2; 9 bases are shared with TRBD2. This CDR3 has 17 amino acids. V was pared by 4 bases and J by 2 bases, with 9 bases of the junction left unmatched. The germline gives CDR1 SGHRS, CDR2 YFSETQ.

This rearrangement joins TRBV7-2 to TRBJ2-7; the D gene is possibly TRBD1 (5 bases). CDR3 length: 14 residues. V lost 5 bases, J lost 0 bases, and 11 bases lay in between. Germline V CDR1 and CDR2: SGHTA, FQGNSA. CDR3 DNA: TGTGCCAGCAGCCCGCAGGGAAACTCCTACGAGCAGTACTTC. It yields the protein CASSPQGNSYEQYF.

This rearrangement joins TRBV28 to TRBJ1-2, with 9 nucleotides matching TRBD1. Germline CDR1 and CDR2: MDHEN and SYDVKM. J lost 3 bases, V lost 1 base, and 12 bases had no gene match. The CDR3 length is 18 residues. CDR3 in DNA: TGTGCCAGCAGTTTATTCGGACTGGTGACAGGGGGGTACTATGGCTACACCTTC. Amino acids: CASSLFGLVTGGYYGYTF.

This clone was observed many times. Other DNA sequences in this specimen translate into the identical CDR3. CDR3 nucleotides: TGTGCCAGCAGTGACAGGGGCTACGAGCAGTACTTC. Translated: CASSDRGYEQYF. This chain joins TRBV6-1 and TRBJ2-7, with a possible D match to TRBD1 (6 bases). The CDR3 covers 12 residues. The V and J ends lost 3 bases and 3 bases respectively, with 6 bases between them. The germline CDR1 and CDR2 sequences are MNHNS and SASEGT.

The V call is TRBV10-2, the J call TRBJ2-2; D uncertain. Trimming shortened V by 8 bases and J by 1 base, and 5 bases separated the two germline ends. Looked up from germline, CDR1 is WSHSY and CDR2 is SAAADI. The CDR3 has 12 residues. This CDR3 reads CASGVNTGELFF. As DNA, the CDR3 is TGCGCCAGCGGAGTGAACACCGGGGAGCTGTTTTTT.

The chain links TRBV12-3 or TRBV12-4 to TRBJ1-3; no firm D call. The CDR3 spans 11 residues. Trimming removed 6 bases at V and 4 bases at J, with 4 bases between. Here the CDR3 DNA reads TGTGCCAGCAGGGGGGGAAACACCATATATTTT. It is translated as CASRGGNTIYF.

The rearrangement joins TRBV10-2 to TRBJ1-5; D perhaps matches TRBD1 (6 bases). Germline values: CDR1 WSHSY, CDR2 SAAADI. Trimming shortened V by 3 bases and J by 6 bases, and 12 bases separated the two germline ends. The CDR3 sequence is 14 residues long. The CDR3 loop is CASSESGGGQPQHF. The CDR3 region has the DNA TGCGCCAGCAGTGAATCGGGGGGCGGTCAGCCCCAGCATTTT.

V is TRBV19 and J is TRBJ2-2; TRBD1 matches 8 bases. V lost 0 bases, J lost 6 bases, and 3 bases stayed unmatched. Germline values: CDR1 LNHDA, CDR2 SQIVND (reference sequence). The CDR3 has 15 amino acids. The DNA for the CDR3 is TGTGCCAGTAGTATAGAGGACAGGGCGCCCGGGGAGCTGTTTTTT. Protein product: CASSIEDRAPGELFF.

This clone was recorded only once. J is TRBJ2-1 and V is TRBV4-1; a possible D gene is TRBD2 (5 bases). The CDR3 covers 15 residues. The V end lost 4 bases, the J end lost 0 bases, and 10 bases lay between the germline ends. The germline gives CDR1 MGHRA, CDR2 YSYEKL. The CDR3 spells CASSRGVLSYNEQFF. CDR3 nucleotide sequence: TGCGCCAGCAGCCGGGGAGTCCTCTCCTACAATGAGCAGTTCTTC.

The chain combines TRBV11-2 with TRBJ2-7; 10 bases are shared with TRBD1. The V and J ends lost 5 bases and 6 bases, in that order; junction bases with no gene match: 4. CDR3 size: 13 residues. The germline CDR1 and CDR2 sequences are SGHAT and FQNNGV. In DNA, the CDR3 is TGTGCCAGCAGCGGATGGACAGGGGGCGAGCAGTACTTC. Residues: CASSGWTGGEQYF.

The chain has TRBV16 and TRBJ1-4; perhaps TRBD1 as D (5 bases). V lost 0 bases and J lost 8, with 19 bases in between. Germline V gene sequence: CDR1 KGHSY, CDR2 FQNENV. This CDR3 has 17 residues. CDR3 coding DNA: TGTGCCAGCAGCCAATCTCGACCCGGGACGGTAAACGAAAAACTGTTTTTT. Translating it yields CASSQSRPGTVNEKLFF.

The chain carries TRBV3-1 (or the pseudogene TRBV3-2) and TRBJ2-7; D unresolved. Germline V CDR1 and CDR2: LGHDT, YNNKEL (reference sequence). V was shortened by 4 bases and J by 6 bases, with 13 bases between the two germline ends. The CDR3 length is 13 residues. This chain's CDR3 is CASSLGPPAEQYF. The CDR3 bases are TGTGCCAGCAGCCTTGGACCCCCGGCCGAGCAGTACTTC.

The chain employs TRBV9 and TRBJ1-2; D not resolved. V was pared by 2 bases and J by 1 base, with 3 bases between. The length of the CDR3 is 12 residues. The germline V gene has CDR1 SGDLS and CDR2 YYNGEE. CDR3 coding DNA: TGTGCCAGCAGCGTCGATAACTATGGCTACACCTTC. Translated: CASSVDNYGYTF.